This entry features one T cell receptor (beta chain) sequence. Antigen unknown. The sample belongs to a study of cytomegalovirus exposure and HLA in healthy donors. Findings of the study overall: The investigators catalogued 150 to 200 TCR beta chains as cytomegalovirus-associated.

The PCR was carried out with 60 Vbeta primers and 13 Jbeta primers. As handled by the study authors: Approximately 78 million unique TCR beta chains, about 10 million of them shared, were counted by a later analysis. Sequencing was performed with immunoSEQ multiplex PCR; in TCRdb, only in-frame clones are kept and a portion is missing. D and trimming come from the DNA, and the V and J calls and clone size come from that table. The sample lists under 150,000 clones, 80% seen once, with 2.5% to 3.5% in the top ten. The CDR3 spans 12 residues. With 7 bases removed from V and 1 base from J, the gap between germline ends came to 7 bases. Germline V gene lookup returns CDR1 LNHNV and CDR2 YYDKDF (reference sequence).

The sample was PBMCs. The TCR comes from a male donor in good health and CMV-seronegative. V gene TRBV15 combines with J gene TRBJ1-1, with D uncertain. In DNA, the CDR3 is TGTGCCACCAAACACCCGAACACTGAAGCTTTCTTT. It encodes CATKHPNTEAFF.